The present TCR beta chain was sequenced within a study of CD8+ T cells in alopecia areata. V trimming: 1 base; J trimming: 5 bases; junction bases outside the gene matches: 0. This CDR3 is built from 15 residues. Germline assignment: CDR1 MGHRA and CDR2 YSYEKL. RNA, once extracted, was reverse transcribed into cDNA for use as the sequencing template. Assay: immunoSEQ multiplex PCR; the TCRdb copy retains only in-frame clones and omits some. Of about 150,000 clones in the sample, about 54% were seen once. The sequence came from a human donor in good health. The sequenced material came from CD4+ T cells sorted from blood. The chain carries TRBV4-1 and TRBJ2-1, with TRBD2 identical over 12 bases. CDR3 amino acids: CASSQGLAGDNEQFF. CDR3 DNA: TGCGCCAGCAGCCAAGGACTAGCGGGAGACAATGAGCAGTTCTTC.